What follows describes a single TCR beta chain. This record comes from a study of blood T cell repertoires in COVID-19. Looking at the study overall: The analysed material was cDNA or gDNA that came from T cells, B-cell-depleted T cells, or PBMCs.

In the authors' workflow: Counts of nucleated cells, estimated from reference gene primer amplification, were obtained. Measured with immunoSEQ multiplex PCR; TCRdb has only the in-frame clones, and not every one. V and J calls and clone size come straight from that table; D and trimming were deduced from the DNA. The table shows about 190,000 clones, with around 80% occurring only once. The CDR3 runs 18 residues. V was clipped by 2 bases and J by 2 bases; unmatched bases: 11. Germline assignment: CDR1 SGHNT and CDR2 YYREEE (reference sequence). This chain connects TRBV5-4 to TRBJ2-5; TRBD2 agrees at 11 bases. This TCR was recovered from an elderly woman with active or convalescent COVID-19. Sample: peripheral blood. The CDR3 reads CASSFEGIAGGTQETQYF. For the CDR3, the DNA is TGTGCCAGCAGCTTCGAGGGGATAGCGGGGGGGACACAAGAGACCCAGTACTTC.